This paragraph covers one TCR beta chain sequence. The antigen remains undetermined. These data are taken from a study of CD8 T cells in ankylosing spondylitis. Study-wide points: Disease-linked clones were found to be CD8+ and relatively rare in peripheral blood. As reported, disease-linked clones showed significant enrichment in matched ankylosing spondylitis synovial fluid.

Trimming pared 1 base from V and 6 bases from J, leaving 13 bases between. This CDR3 spans 15 amino acids. Germline V gene lookup returns CDR1 SGHTA and CDR2 FQGNSA. One entry per CDR3 protein, called by TCRdb with MiXCR from the 5' RACE reads. The table has under 300,000 distinct CDR3 sequences, over 8.5% seen once; the top ten hold 6.8%. The receptor comes from a male donor with ankylosing spondylitis or in good health (not recorded which). The sample was blood, either unsorted or a sorted T cell fraction (not recorded which). The chain carries TRBV7-2 and TRBJ1-5, with D possibly matching TRBD1 (6 bases). The CDR3 nucleotides are TGTGCCAGCAGCTTAGGGGGGGCGGGGACTCAGCCCCAGCATTTT. This encodes CASSLGGAGTQPQHF.